This T cell receptor beta chain came from a study of blood T cell repertoires in COVID-19. Looking at the study overall: Samples of COVID-19 (acute and convalescent) were obtained from the United States, Italy and Spain.

A Seattle source enrolled patients during active infection and followed them longitudinally. The trim removed 7 bases at V and 10 bases at J, leaving 8 bases unmatched. This CDR3 spans 13 amino acids. Germline values: CDR1 SQVTM, CDR2 ANQGSEA. The repertoire was sequenced with immunoSEQ multiplex PCR; TCRdb's copy has only in-frame clones and lacks some. The sample shows about 480,000 clones, about 87% of them seen only once. This sequence was found in a woman between 50 and 59 years old with COVID-19, enrolled during active disease. The chain combines TRBV29-1 with TRBJ2-1; 12 positions agree with TRBD2. The sequenced sample was peripheral blood. CDR3 loop: CSATATSGGEQFF. The CDR3 DNA is TGCAGCGCCACCGCCACTAGCGGGGGGGAGCAGTTCTTC.